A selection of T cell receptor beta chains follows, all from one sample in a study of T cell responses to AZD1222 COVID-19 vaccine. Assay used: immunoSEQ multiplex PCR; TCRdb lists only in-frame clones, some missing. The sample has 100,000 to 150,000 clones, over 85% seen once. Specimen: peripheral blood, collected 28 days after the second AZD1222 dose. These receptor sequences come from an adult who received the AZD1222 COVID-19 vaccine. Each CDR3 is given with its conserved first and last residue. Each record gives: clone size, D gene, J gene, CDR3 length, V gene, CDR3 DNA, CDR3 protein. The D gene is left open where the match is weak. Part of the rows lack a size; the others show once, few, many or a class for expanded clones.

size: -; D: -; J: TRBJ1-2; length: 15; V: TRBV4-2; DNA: TGTGCCAGCAGCCAGGAAACAGGTCTCGGCTATGGCTACACCTTC; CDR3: CASSQETGLGYGYTF
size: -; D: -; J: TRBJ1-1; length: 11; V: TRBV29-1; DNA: TGCAGCGGAAGGTTGGACACTGAAGCTTTCTTT; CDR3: CSGRLDTEAFF
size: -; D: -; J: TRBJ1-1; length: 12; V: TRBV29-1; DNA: TGCAGCGTTGTAGGGGGGAACACTGAAGCTTTCTTT; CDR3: CSVVGGNTEAFF
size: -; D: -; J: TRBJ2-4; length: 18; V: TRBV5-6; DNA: TGTGCCAGCAGCCTGAGGGGCCTAGGAACCCTAGCCAAAAACATTCAGTACTTC; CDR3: CASSLRGLGTLAKNIQYF
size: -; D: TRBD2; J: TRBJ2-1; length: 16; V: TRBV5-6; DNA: TGTGCCAGCAGCTTTTCGACTAGCGGGGCCTACAATGAGCAGTTCTTC; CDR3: CASSFSTSGAYNEQFF
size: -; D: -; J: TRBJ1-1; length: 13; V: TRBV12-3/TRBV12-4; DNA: TGTGCCAGCACCCAGACAGTGGGCACTGAAGCTTTCTTT; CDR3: CASTQTVGTEAFF
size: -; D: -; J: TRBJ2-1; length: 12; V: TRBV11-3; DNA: TGTGCCAGCAGCTTAGATACCACAGAGCAGTTCTTC; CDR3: CASSLDTTEQFF
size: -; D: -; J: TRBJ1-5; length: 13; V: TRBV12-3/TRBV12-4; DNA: TGTGCCAGCAGAAGGGGTGGCAATCAGCCCCAGCATTTT; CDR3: CASRRGGNQPQHF
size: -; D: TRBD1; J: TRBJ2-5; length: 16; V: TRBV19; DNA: TGTGCCAGTAGTATGACCGGGACAGGGATCCGAGAGACCCAGTACTTC; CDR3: CASSMTGTGIRETQYF
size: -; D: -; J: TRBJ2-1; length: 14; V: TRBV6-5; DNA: TGTGCCAGCAGTTACGGGCAGGGTAAGGTTGAGCAGTTCTTC; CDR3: CASSYGQGKVEQFF
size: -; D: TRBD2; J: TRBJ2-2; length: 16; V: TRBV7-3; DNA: TGTGCCAGCAGCCCCCCTAGCGGGATGGGCACCGGGGAGCTGTTTTTT; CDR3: CASSPPSGMGTGELFF
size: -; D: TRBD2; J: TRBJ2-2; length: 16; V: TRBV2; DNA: TGTGCCAGCAGTGAGCTAGCGGGTAGGAACACCGGGGAGCTGTTTTTT; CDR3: CASSELAGRNTGELFF
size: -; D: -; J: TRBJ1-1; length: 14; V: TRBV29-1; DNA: TGCAGCGTTGCAATTGGGGGCGGCGACACTGAAGCTTTCTTT; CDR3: CSVAIGGGDTEAFF
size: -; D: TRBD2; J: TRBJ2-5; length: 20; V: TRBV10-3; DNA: TGTGCCATCAGTGGTGCTAGCGGGAGCTCAACCCCAGCCCCGCAAGAGACCCAGTACTTC; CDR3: CAISGASGSSTPAPQETQYF
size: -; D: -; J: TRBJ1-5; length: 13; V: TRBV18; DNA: TGTGCCAGCTCACCGTCCAGCAATCAGCCCCAGCATTTT; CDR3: CASSPSSNQPQHF
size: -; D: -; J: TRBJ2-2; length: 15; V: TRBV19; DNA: TGTGCCAGCTCCGGGACGGATGCGAACACCGGGGAGCTGTTTTTT; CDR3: CASSGTDANTGELFF
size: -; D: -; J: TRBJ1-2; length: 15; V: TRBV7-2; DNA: TGTGCCAGCAGCCCCACAGGGATTACTAACTATGGCTACACCTTC; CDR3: CASSPTGITNYGYTF
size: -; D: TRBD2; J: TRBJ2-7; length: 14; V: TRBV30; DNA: TGTGCCTGGAGCGCCGGGACTAACAACTACGAGCAGTACTTC; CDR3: CAWSAGTNNYEQYF
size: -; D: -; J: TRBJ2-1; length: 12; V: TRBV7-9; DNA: TGTGCCAGCAGCTTAGTTGTAGCTGAGCAGTTCTTC; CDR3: CASSLVVAEQFF
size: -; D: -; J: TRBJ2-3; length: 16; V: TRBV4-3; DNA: TGCGCCAGCAGCCGAGTAAGTCCCCAGTCAGCAGATACGCAGTATTTT; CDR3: CASSRVSPQSADTQYF
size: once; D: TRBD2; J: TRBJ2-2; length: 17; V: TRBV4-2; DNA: TGTGCCAGCAGCCAACGGAGCGGGAGGGCGGGCACCGGGGAGCTGTTTTTT; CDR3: CASSQRSGRAGTGELFF
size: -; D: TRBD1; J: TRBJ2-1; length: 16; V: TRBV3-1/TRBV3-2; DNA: TGTGCCAGCACCCCCCGAACAGGGGAATCCTACAATGAGCAGTTCTTC; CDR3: CASTPRTGESYNEQFF
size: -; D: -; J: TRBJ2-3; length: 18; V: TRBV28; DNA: TGTGCCAGCAGCCGGCCACGCAGGGAAACGGAGCCCAACGTGGGGCAGTATTTT; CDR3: CASSRPRRETEPNVGQYF
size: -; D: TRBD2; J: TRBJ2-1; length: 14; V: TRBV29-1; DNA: TGCAGCGTTGAAGATGAAGCTAGCGGGAGAACACAGTTCTTC; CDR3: CSVEDEASGRTQFF
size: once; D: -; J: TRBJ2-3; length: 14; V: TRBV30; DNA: TGTGCCTGGAGGGGACCGCCGGTCGGAGATACGCAGTATTTT; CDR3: CAWRGPPVGDTQYF
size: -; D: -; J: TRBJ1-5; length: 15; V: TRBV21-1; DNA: TGTGCCACCTGGGGAGGACAGGGCAGCAATCAGCCCCAGCATTTT; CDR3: CATWGGQGSNQPQHF
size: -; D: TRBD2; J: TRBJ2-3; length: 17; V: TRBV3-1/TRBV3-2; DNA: TGTGCCAGCAGCCACATAGCGGGAGGGCCAAGTACAGATACGCAGTATTTT; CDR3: CASSHIAGGPSTDTQYF
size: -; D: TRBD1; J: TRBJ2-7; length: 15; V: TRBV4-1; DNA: TGCGCCAGCAGCCAAGATAGGACAGGGGGCTACGAGCAGTACTTC; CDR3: CASSQDRTGGYEQYF